The present entry profiles one T cell receptor beta chain with its context. Antigen specificity is unknown. Second-dose schedules of about 4 or about 12 weeks were combined. This specimen comes from a study of T cell responses to AZD1222 COVID-19 vaccine. Notes on the study in general: Distributed over spike, vaccine-associated CD4 TCRs predominated at 160-218 and 743-854. Females outnumbered males among donors, who were mostly white British; clonal diversity was possibly underestimated.

CDR1 LGHNA and CDR2 YNFKEQ come from the germline V gene. The CDR3 sequence is 17 residues long. The ends were cut back, 1 base at V and 0 bases at J, with 15 bases in the middle. Here immunoSEQ multiplex PCR was the method, and the copy in TCRdb shows in-frame clones only, minus some. The sample gives about 160,000 clones, approximately 88% of which show up once; roughly 4% is in the top ten. The J gene is TRBJ2-5, the V gene TRBV4-2, with a weak D call TRBD2 (6 bases). The TCR was taken from an adult who received the AZD1222 COVID-19 vaccine. The input for sequencing was peripheral blood, taken 28 days after the second AZD1222 dose. CDR3 residues: CASSQGLGGVNQETQYF. CDR3 nucleotides: TGTGCCAGCAGCCAAGGTCTGGGCGGGGTGAACCAAGAGACCCAGTACTTC.